This TCR beta chain was documented in a study of cytotoxic CD8 clonotypes in ibrutinib-treated CLL. General study results and limits: Relative to age-matched healthy donors, clonality at baseline was higher, and it tracked circulating CD8+ T-cell counts.

Sequencing was designed to attain a depth spanning 1 in 200,000 to 1 in 1 million T cells. Sequenced by immunoSEQ multiplex PCR; TCRdb stores in-frame clones only, minus some. Among approximately 13,000 clones listed, roughly 70% were seen once. Germline V CDR1 and CDR2: SGHTA, FQGTGA. This CDR3 is 13 amino acids long. Trimming at V came to 5 bases and at J to 6 bases, leaving 6 bases not matched to a gene. Points on this clone: Its antigen remains unidentified.

The sequencing here drew on PBMCs, taken before ibrutinib treatment. This receptor was taken from a human donor with chronic lymphocytic leukemia. This chain connects TRBV7-3 to TRBJ1-1, with TRBD1 matching over 7 bases. The CDR3 bases are TGTGCCAGCAGCCCAGGGGGGGTGGCTGAAGCTTTCTTT. Amino acid sequence: CASSPGGVAEAFF.